This TCR beta chain was recorded in a study of identical twins. General study results and limits: Alpha sequences out of frame and shared by twins had excess low generation probability.

TCRdb re-analysed the 5' RACE reads in MiXCR, keeping a single row per CDR3 protein. The sample carries around 280,000 distinct CDR3 sequences, around 8.8% recorded once. Looked up from germline, CDR1 is SGHVS and CDR2 is FQNEAQ. CDR3 size: 17 residues. The V and J ends lost 3 bases and 2 bases, in that order; junction bases with no gene match: 7. Concerning this clonotype itself: Its specificity is not known.

The same sample was also studied in work on yellow fever vaccine responses in identical twins. That study adds: A vaccine T cell response that seemed partly convergent and partly personalized was reported in twins.

This receptor was obtained from a young woman in good health. Source material: memory (CD45RO+) T cells sorted from blood. The chain has TRBV7-8 and TRBJ2-2, with 9 nucleotides matching TRBD2. CDR3 DNA sequence: TGTGCCAGCAGCTTCGCCCGCGGGGGGGCCAACACCGGGGAGCTGTTTTTT. Translated: CASSFARGGANTGELFF.